This TCR beta chain comes out of a study of CD8+CD57+ T cells in acquired aplastic anemia. Germline-derived CDR1 and CDR2 are LNHDA and SQIVND (reference sequence). Trimming removed 7 bases from V and 3 bases from J, with 9 bases in between. This CDR3 contains 12 residues. All patients picked for sequencing had shown, by flow cytometry, an expansion of CD8+CD57+ cells. Genomic DNA was employed as the template in profiling TCR beta VDJ and CDR3. One entry per CDR3 protein, called by TCRdb with MiXCR from the reads. The sample lists under 200,000 distinct CDR3 sequences, around half occurring once. The sequenced sample was sorted CD4+, CD8+, or CD8+CD57+ T cells (not recorded which) from PBMCs. This chain links TRBV19 with TRBJ1-1; D unresolved. The sequence derives from a human donor with aplastic anemia. CDR3 sequence (DNA): TGTGCCAGTATGCGCGGGGACACTGAAGCTTTCTTT. This codes for CASMRGDTEAFF.